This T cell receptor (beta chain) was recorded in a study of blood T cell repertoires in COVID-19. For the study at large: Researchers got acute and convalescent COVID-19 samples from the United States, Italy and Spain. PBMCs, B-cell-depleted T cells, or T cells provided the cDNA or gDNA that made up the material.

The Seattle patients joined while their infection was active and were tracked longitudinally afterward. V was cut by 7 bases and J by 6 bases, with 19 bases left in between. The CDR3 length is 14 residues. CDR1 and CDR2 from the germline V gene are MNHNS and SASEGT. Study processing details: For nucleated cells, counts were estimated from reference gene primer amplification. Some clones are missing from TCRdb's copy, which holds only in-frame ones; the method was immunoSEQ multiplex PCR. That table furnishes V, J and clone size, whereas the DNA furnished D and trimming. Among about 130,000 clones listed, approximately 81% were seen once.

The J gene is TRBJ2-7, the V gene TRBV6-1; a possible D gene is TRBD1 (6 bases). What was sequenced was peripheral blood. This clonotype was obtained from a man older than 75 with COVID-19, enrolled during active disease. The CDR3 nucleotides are TGTGCCAGCAATACAGGGTCCCATTTCGGCGAGCAGTACTTC. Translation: CASNTGSHFGEQYF.